This T cell receptor (beta chain) originates from a study of blood T cell repertoires in COVID-19. The overall study: In each case, the material was cDNA or gDNA derived from T cells, B-cell-depleted T cells, or PBMCs.

TCRdb's copy holds only in-frame clones and misses some; the assay was immunoSEQ multiplex PCR. The sample records about 300,000 clones, over 85% being singletons. This study enrolled people aged about 18 to 100 from about 26 US geographic areas. A case of COVID-19 had been met by exposed participants within 2 weeks before study entry. The CDR3 totals 15 residues. CDR1 is LNHDA and CDR2 is SQIVND in the germline V gene (reference sequence). Germline trimming cut 4 bases from V and 3 bases from J; bases unmatched to any gene: 4. Sequencing used PBMCs or T cells enriched from blood (not recorded which). The chain is built from TRBV19 and TRBJ2-1; 9 bases line up with TRBD1. This sequence originates from a woman aged 45-60 years who had been exposed to COVID-19. DNA for the CDR3: TGTGCCAGTAGTAGCGGACAGGGGTACTACAATGAGCAGTTCTTC. Amino acids: CASSSGQGYYNEQFF.